A single sample is the source of the 29 T cell receptor beta chains below, sequenced in a study of blood T cell repertoires in COVID-19. Profiled with immunoSEQ multiplex PCR; TCRdb holds only in-frame clones, not every one. The sample carries almost 200,000 clones, approximately 87% recorded once. The sequencing input was peripheral blood. The source of these receptors is a woman aged 65 to 85 with acute or convalescent COVID-19.

This clone occurred once. The V and J genes are TRBV6-2 or TRBV6-3 and TRBJ2-7; D ambiguous. The V gene's germline CDR1 is MNHEY and CDR2 SVGEGT. V lost 2 bases and J lost 7, with 6 bases in between. CDR3 length equals 11 residues. CDR3 in amino acids: CASSYAWEQYF. The CDR3 DNA sequence: TGTGCCAGCAGTTACGCGTGGGAGCAGTACTTC.

The V call is TRBV3-1 (or the pseudogene TRBV3-2), the J call TRBJ1-2; D possibly corresponds to TRBD1 (5 bases). V was clipped by 4 bases and J by 4 bases, with 16 bases between them. The CDR3 is 15 residues long. Germline loops: CDR1 LGHDT, CDR2 YNNKEL (reference sequence). This chain's CDR3 is CASSRSGGFGYGYTF. CDR3 nucleotides: TGTGCCAGCAGCCGTTCCGGGGGGTTCGGCTATGGCTACACCTTC.

This chain links TRBV18 with TRBJ2-7; 7 bases align to TRBD1. The CDR3 length is 14 residues. Per germline, CDR1 KGHSH and CDR2 LQKENI. V dropped 2 bases and J dropped 6; count of bases not matched to a gene: 7. CDR3 nucleotide sequence: TGTGCCAGCTCACCATCACAGGGGAGAGGCGAGCAGTACTTC. It codes for CASSPSQGRGEQYF.

The J gene is TRBJ2-6, the V gene TRBV5-4; TRBD2 might be the D (7 bases). Germline V CDR1 and CDR2: SGHNT, YYREEE (reference sequence). V was clipped by 4 bases and J by 1 base, with 15 bases between them. The CDR3 is 17 residues long. The DNA for the CDR3 is TGTGCCAGCAGCGGGGGGGCGGATCCATCTGGGGCCAACGTCCTGACTTTC. Its protein product is CASSGGADPSGANVLTF. Full variable domain (rest looked up from reference TRBV5-4 and TRBJ2-6): ETGVTQSPTHLIKTRGQQVTLRCSSQSGHNTVSWYQQALGQGPQFIFQYYREEENGRGNFPPRFSGLQFPNYSSELNVNALELDDSALYLCASSGGADPSGANVLTFGAGSRLTVL.

J is TRBJ2-3 and V is TRBV2; D gene unclear. The CDR3 runs to 13 residues. The germline V gene has CDR1 SNHLY and CDR2 FYNNEI. With 9 bases removed from V and 1 base from J, the gap between germline ends came to 11 bases. CDR3 amino acids: CASGNAGTDTQYF. CDR3 in DNA: TGTGCCAGTGGCAACGCGGGCACAGATACGCAGTATTTT.

The chain combines TRBV5-1 with TRBJ2-3; tentative D call: TRBD1 (6 bases). V lost 4 bases and J lost 5, with 17 bases in between. Germline V CDR1 and CDR2: SGHRS, YFSETQ. This CDR3 is built from 15 residues. CDR3 residues: CASSSIGGTRDTQYF. CDR3 sequence (DNA): TGCGCCAGCAGCAGTATAGGGGGAACGCGAGATACGCAGTATTTT.

V and J are TRBV29-1 and TRBJ2-1; 7 bases align to TRBD1. V dropped 7 bases and J dropped 4; count of bases not matched to a gene: 7. The germline gives CDR1 SQVTM, CDR2 ANQGSEA. The CDR3 consists of 13 residues. CDR3 in amino acids: CSAQGDNYNEQFF. CDR3 coding DNA: TGCAGCGCTCAGGGGGACAATTACAATGAGCAGTTCTTC.

J is TRBJ2-7 and V is TRBV10-3, with D tentatively TRBD1 (6 bases). CDR1 and CDR2 from the germline V gene are ENHRY and SYGVKD. Deletions cut 5 bases from V and 2 bases from J, with 19 bases between. The CDR3 loop spans 16 amino acids. CDR3 amino acids: CAISFQTGGRAYEQYF. In DNA, the CDR3 is TGTGCCATCAGTTTCCAGACAGGTGGCAGGGCCTACGAGCAGTACTTC.

V usage is TRBV18 and J usage is TRBJ2-5; possible D gene TRBD2, 6 bases. This CDR3 is 13 amino acids long. Trimming removed 10 bases at V and 0 bases at J, with 12 bases between. The germline gives CDR1 KGHSH, CDR2 LQKENI. CDR3 bases: TGTGCCACACAACCGGGGGACCAAGAGACCCAGTACTTC. This sequence encodes CATQPGDQETQYF.

Regarding this clone: The same CDR3 is also encoded by other DNA sequences in this sample. The V and J genes are TRBV7-2 and TRBJ2-1, with 11 bases aligning to TRBD1. Trimming at V came to 5 bases and at J to 8 bases, leaving 8 bases not matched to a gene. Germline CDR1 is SGHTA and CDR2 is FQGNSA. The CDR3 spans 15 residues. DNA of the CDR3: TGTGCCAGCAGCGCGACCGGGACAGGGGGAGATGAGCAGTTCTTC. It encodes CASSATGTGGDEQFF.

The chain combines TRBV7-3 with TRBJ2-1; TRBD2 aligns across 9 bases. Germline-derived CDR1 and CDR2 are SGHTA and FQGTGA. V dropped 5 bases and J dropped 0; count of bases not matched to a gene: 14. The CDR3 is 19 amino acids. CDR3 protein: CASSPSGSGRFPSYNEQFF. CDR3 DNA: TGTGCCAGCAGCCCCAGTGGGAGCGGGAGGTTTCCCTCCTACAATGAGCAGTTCTTC.

The chain recombines TRBV6-5 with TRBJ1-1, with D tentatively TRBD1 (5 bases). The CDR3 has 12 amino acids. The V gene's germline CDR1 is MNHEY and CDR2 SVGAGI. Between the trimmed V and J ends, which lost 8 bases and 3 bases, there was a span of 10 bases. The CDR3, as DNA: TGTGCCAGCTTAGGGGCGTACACTGAAGCTTTCTTT. This codes for CASLGAYTEAFF.

The V call is TRBV10-1, the J call TRBJ1-2, with D possibly matching TRBD1 (5 bases). Between the trimmed V and J ends, which lost 4 bases and 4 bases, there was a span of 37 bases. This CDR3 comprises 22 residues. Germline lookup yields CDR1 WNHNN and CDR2 SYGVQD (reference sequence). The CDR3 nucleotides read TGCGCCAGCAGTGTACCTAAAATGACGCACGCGTCCTCCGTGACAGTCCTCTATGGCTACACCTTC. Translated: CASSVPKMTHASSVTVLYGYTF.

This clone was picked up one time. The rearrangement joins TRBV11-2 to TRBJ2-1, with 9 bases identical to TRBD1. This CDR3 spans 15 amino acids. With 1 base clipped from V and 10 bases from J, the junction kept 8 bases outside the gene matches. The V gene's germline CDR1 is SGHAT and CDR2 FQNNGV. CDR3 sequence: CASSLGQGVFAEQFF. The CDR3 bases are TGTGCCAGCAGCTTAGGACAGGGGGTGTTTGCGGAGCAGTTCTTC.

The chain recombines TRBV6-2 or TRBV6-3 with TRBJ2-7; TRBD1 agrees at 7 bases. Germline CDR1 is MNHEY and CDR2 is SVGEGT. Trimming cost V 6 bases and J 4 bases; bases outside gene matches: 9. The length of the CDR3 is 14 residues. This CDR3 reads CASSLTGLRYEQYF. In nucleotides, the CDR3 is TGTGCCAGCAGCCTGACAGGGTTAAGGTACGAGCAGTACTTC.

The chain has TRBV11-3 and TRBJ1-6, with D perhaps TRBD1 (5 bases). The CDR3 is 13 residues long. Germline V CDR1 and CDR2: SGHNT, YENEEA. With 6 bases removed from V and 6 bases from J, the gap between germline ends came to 9 bases. CDR3 region: CASRSGPNSPLHF. CDR3 DNA sequence: TGTGCCAGCAGATCAGGGCCTAATTCACCCCTCCACTTT.

The V gene is TRBV3-1 (or the pseudogene TRBV3-2), the J gene TRBJ1-2; D not certain. The CDR3 extends over 16 amino acids. The V gene lost 4 bases and the J gene lost 4 bases, with 19 bases spanning the gap. Germline-derived CDR1 and CDR2 are LGHDT and YNNKEL (reference sequence). The CDR3 protein is CASSPQRRVGGYGYTF. In DNA, the CDR3 is TGTGCCAGCAGCCCTCAAAGGAGAGTTGGTGGCTATGGCTACACCTTC.

This clone was seen only once. The chain combines TRBV4-3 with TRBJ1-3; D not certain. V was trimmed by 0 bases and J by 9 bases, leaving 12 bases between them. The germline CDR1 and CDR2 sequences are LGHNA and YSLEER. The CDR3 totals 14 residues. In DNA, the CDR3 is TGCGCCAGCAGCCAAGATCGCGGGGTAGTCACCATATATTTT. It codes for CASSQDRGVVTIYF.

The rearrangement links TRBV27 to TRBJ2-7; perhaps TRBD1 as D (6 bases). The germline V and J ends were trimmed by 5 bases and 0 bases, with 17 bases remaining between them. Germline assignment: CDR1 MNHEY and CDR2 SMNVEV (reference sequence). This CDR3 is 16 amino acids long. CDR3 nucleotides: TGTGCCAGCAGTCGAGACAGGCTATCGAGCTCCTACGAGCAGTACTTC. Amino acids: CASSRDRLSSSYEQYF.

This clone has a handful of counts. The V gene is TRBV24-1, the J gene TRBJ1-1; D may be TRBD1 (6 bases). V was trimmed by 3 bases and J by 11 bases, leaving 12 bases between them. Germline V gives CDR1 KGHDR, CDR2 SFDVKD. This CDR3 is built from 12 residues. This CDR3 is CATSDGGGRAFF. CDR3 nucleotide sequence: TGTGCCACCAGTGATGGGGGGGGCAGGGCTTTCTTT.

CDR3 loop: CASSDVNSLGYEQYF. The CDR3 DNA reads as TGTGCCAGCAGTGATGTGAACAGCCTTGGCTACGAGCAGTACTTC. The chain links TRBV6-1 to TRBJ2-7, with D unclear. Trimming left V 3 bases short and J 3 bases short, with 15 bases between. This CDR3 region has 15 residues. CDR1 is MNHNS, CDR2 SASEGT, per germline.

CDR3 region: CASSPPGARTGAYSNQPQHF. DNA for the CDR3: TGTGCCAGCTCACCACCGGGGGCTCGGACAGGGGCCTATAGCAATCAGCCCCAGCATTTT. The chain has TRBV18 and TRBJ1-5, with TRBD1 identical over 9 bases. With 0 bases clipped from V and 0 bases from J, the junction kept 12 bases outside the gene matches. CDR1 is KGHSH, CDR2 LQKENI, per germline. The CDR3 length is 20 residues. The full variable domain, rest sourced from reference TRBV18 and TRBJ1-5, is NAGVMQNPRHLVRRRGQEARLRCSPMKGHSHVYWYRQLPEEGLKFMVYLQKENIIDESGMPKERFSAEFPKEGPSILRIQQVVRGDSAAYFCASSPPGARTGAYSNQPQHFGDGTRLSIL.

This chain joins TRBV2 and TRBJ1-2; 7 nucleotides align to TRBD1. CDR3 length: 14 amino acids. Germline V CDR1 and CDR2: SNHLY, FYNNEI. J gave up 6 bases and V 5 bases, and 9 bases lay outside the gene matches. The CDR3 protein is CASSRQGDVNGYTF. In nucleotides, the CDR3 is TGTGCCAGCAGTCGACAGGGTGATGTTAATGGCTACACCTTC.

The J gene is TRBJ1-5, the V gene TRBV2; D possibly corresponds to TRBD1 (5 bases). The germline V gene has CDR1 SNHLY and CDR2 FYNNEI. Trimming stripped 7 bases from V and 4 bases from J, with 8 bases between. The CDR3 is made up of 12 amino acids. The CDR3 loop reads CASKGTNQPQHF. Here the CDR3 DNA reads TGTGCCAGCAAGGGGACTAATCAGCCCCAGCATTTT. Based on the CDR3 plus reference TRBV2 and TRBJ1-5, the full variable domain is EPEVTQTPSHQVTQMGQEVILRCVPISNHLYFYWYRQILGQKVEFLVSFYNNEISEKSEIFDDQFSVERPDGSNFTLKIRSTKLEDSAMYFCASKGTNQPQHFGDGTRLSIL.

The chain joins TRBV6-5 to TRBJ2-1; D might be TRBD1 (6 bases). The CDR3 totals 15 residues. In germline, CDR1 is MNHEY, CDR2 SVGAGI. The V gene lost 5 bases and the J gene lost 2 bases, with 13 bases spanning the gap. CDR3 DNA: TGTGCCAGCAGTAATTCACAGGGACCCTACAATGAGCAGTTCTTC. Translated: CASSNSQGPYNEQFF.

The genes are TRBV24-1 and TRBJ2-3; 8 nucleotides align to TRBD2. V shed 4 bases and J 5 bases; nucleotides not matched to a gene: 10. Germline assignment: CDR1 KGHDR and CDR2 SFDVKD. The CDR3 is 16 residues long. CDR3 protein: CATSEGKRELVDTQYF. CDR3 nucleotides: TGTGCCACCAGTGAGGGCAAGCGGGAGTTGGTAGATACGCAGTATTTT.

The chain couples TRBV5-1 to TRBJ1-4, with TRBD1 as a possible D gene (5 bases). V was clipped by 0 bases and J by 0 bases, with 21 bases between them. The CDR3 runs to 20 residues. Germline V gene lookup returns CDR1 SGHRS and CDR2 YFSETQ. The CDR3 region is CASSLALFSGTPPTNEKLFF. The CDR3 bases are TGCGCCAGCAGCTTGGCTCTATTCAGCGGGACCCCCCCAACTAATGAAAAACTGTTTTTT.

The chain carries TRBV7-9 and TRBJ2-5; D perhaps matches TRBD2 (6 bases). Germline V gene data show CDR1 as SEHNR and CDR2 as FQNEAQ (reference sequence). The V end was cut by 5 bases, the J end by 5 bases, with 12 bases between. The CDR3 runs to 13 residues. CDR3 sequence reads: CASSPTGGETQYF. CDR3 nucleotide sequence: TGTGCCAGCAGCCCCACCGGGGGTGAGACCCAGTACTTC.

The V call is TRBV11-3, the J call TRBJ2-3, with 8 nucleotides matching TRBD2. Germline values: CDR1 SGHNT, CDR2 YENEEA. There are 16 residues in the CDR3. J lost 4 bases, V lost 5 bases, and 11 bases had no gene match. CDR3 bases: TGTGCCAGCAGCGCCCGTGGGGCGGGGGGTGCAGATACGCAGTATTTT. Its protein product is CASSARGAGGADTQYF. The full variable domain, in which reference TRBV11-3 and TRBJ2-3 provide the parts outside the CDR3, is EAGVVQSPRYKIIEKKQPVAFWCNPISGHNTLYWYLQNLGQGPELLIRYENEEAVDDSQLPKDRFSAERLKGVDSTLKIQPAELGDSAVYLCASSARGAGGADTQYFGPGTRLTVL.